These T cell receptor beta chains were read from a single sample in a study of blood T cell repertoires in COVID-19. The assay was immunoSEQ multiplex PCR, and TCRdb's table has in-frame clones only and misses some. This table holds more than 200,000 clones, around 84% found once. The sample comprised peripheral blood. All receptors come from a woman older than 75 with COVID-19, enrolled during active disease. The CDR3 runs from the conserved cysteine through the conserved F or W. The D gene is left open where the match is weak. The size field is filled for only some rows; it gives once, few, many or a size class.

CDR3	DNA	J	size	D	V
CASSYPQQGAGSPLHF	TGTGCCAGCAGTTACCCACAACAGGGGGCCGGATCACCCCTCCACTTT	TRBJ1-6	-	TRBD1	TRBV6-2/TRBV6-3
CASTQQGVGKLFF	TGTGCCAGCACACAACAGGGGGTCGGGAAACTGTTTTTT	TRBJ1-4	-	TRBD1	TRBV2
CASSDYRGNNSPLHF	TGTGCCAGCAGTGACTACAGGGGGAACAATTCACCCCTCCACTTT	TRBJ1-6	many	TRBD1	TRBV25-1
CASCSPGQLNYGYTF	TGTGCCAGCTGCTCTCCGGGACAGCTTAACTATGGCTACACCTTC	TRBJ1-2	-	TRBD1	TRBV28
CASSPRGQGLGGYTF	TGTGCCAGCAGTCCGCGGGGACAGGGATTAGGCGGCTACACCTTC	TRBJ1-2	-	TRBD1	TRBV28
CASRVGGTSGNTIYF	TGTGCCAGCAGAGTGGGGGGGACCTCTGGAAACACCATATATTTT	TRBJ1-3	-	-	TRBV28
CASSPRTGGVDQPQHF	TGTGCCAGCAGTCCTAGGACAGGGGGAGTTGACCAGCCCCAGCATTTT	TRBJ1-5	-	TRBD1	TRBV2
CATVPGTGGTEAFF	TGTGCCACCGTACCCGGGACAGGGGGAACTGAAGCTTTCTTT	TRBJ1-1	-	TRBD1	TRBV19
CASSRGGDQPQHF	TGTGCCAGCAGTAGGGGAGGGGATCAGCCCCAGCATTTT	TRBJ1-5	-	-	TRBV6-5
CASSANTGGYEKLFF	TGCGCCAGCAGCGCCAACACAGGTGGCTATGAAAAACTGTTTTTT	TRBJ1-4	-	-	TRBV5-1
CASRFRGAGPETQYF	TGTGCCAGCAGATTCAGGGGGGCGGGGCCGGAGACCCAGTACTTC	TRBJ2-5	few	-	TRBV6-5
CASSLALTGSGYGYTF	TGTGCCAGCAGCTTGGCTCTGACAGGGAGTGGCTATGGCTACACCTTC	TRBJ1-2	-	TRBD1	TRBV5-5
CAIRRGHLNTEAFF	TGTGCCATTAGGAGGGGGCATTTGAACACTGAAGCTTTCTTT	TRBJ1-1	-	TRBD1	TRBV6-5
CASSQGGTVKLFF	TGTGCCAGCAGCCAAGGCGGGACAGTTAAACTGTTTTTT	TRBJ1-4	-	TRBD1	TRBV3-1/TRBV3-2
CASSQRGAYSDTQYF	TGTGCCAGTAGCCAGCGGGGGGCCTACTCTGATACGCAGTATTTT	TRBJ2-3	-	TRBD2	TRBV19
CASSLGTGGSETQYF	TGTGCCAGCAGCTTAGGGACAGGGGGTTCGGAGACCCAGTACTTC	TRBJ2-5	-	TRBD1	TRBV7-9
CASRAGTGYTGELFF	TGTGCCAGTAGGGCCGGGACAGGGTATACCGGGGAGCTGTTTTTT	TRBJ2-2	-	TRBD1	TRBV19
CASSQDQLAGGRNEQFF	TGTGCCAGCAGCCAAGATCAACTAGCGGGGGGGCGGAATGAGCAGTTCTTC	TRBJ2-1	-	TRBD2	TRBV3-1/TRBV3-2
CASSQGSNQPQHF	TGTGCCAGCAGCCAGGGTTCCAATCAGCCCCAGCATTTT	TRBJ1-5	-	-	TRBV9